This is a list of T cell receptor beta chains from one sample in a study of immune characteristics of hereditary and idiopathic chronic pancreatitis. Profiling relied on immunoSEQ multiplex PCR, and the TCRdb table lists in-frame clones only, not all of them. The data contain fewer than 10,000 clones, more than 75% of them singletons. The specimen was pancreas tissue with idiopathic chronic pancreatitis. The receptors stem from a human donor with chronic pancreatitis. Each CDR3 is given with its conserved first and last residue. D genes are given only for firm matches. The size field is filled for only some rows; it gives once, few, many or a size class.

TRBV21-1	TRBJ2-3	NA	NA	CASSPPGTALDTQYF	TGTGCCAGCAGCCCCCCCGGGACAGCCCTAGATACGCAGTATTTT
TRBV4-3	TRBJ1-3	NA	NA	CASSQDLANTIYF	TGCGCCAGCAGCCAAGATCTCGCGAACACCATATATTTT
TRBV7-9	TRBJ1-3	NA	NA	CASSGGFSGNTIYF	TGTGCCAGCAGCGGAGGGTTCTCTGGAAACACCATATATTTT
TRBV29-1	TRBJ2-1	NA	NA	CSVRRGGKNEQFF	TGCAGCGTTAGGAGGGGGGGCAAGAATGAGCAGTTCTTC
TRBV19	TRBJ1-6	NA	TRBD1	CASSIGTGNSPLHF	TGTGCCAGTAGTATCGGGACAGGAAATTCACCCCTCCACTTT
TRBV2	TRBJ1-5	NA	TRBD1	CASSAPNTGTGPLFLSNQPQHF	TGTGCCAGCAGTGCCCCCAATACCGGGACAGGTCCTCTGTTTCTTAGCAATCAGCCCCAGCATTTT
TRBV12-5	TRBJ2-3	NA	NA	CASGLGLAVDTQYF	TGTGCTAGTGGTTTGGGGTTAGCGGTGGATACGCAGTATTTT
TRBV10-3	TRBJ1-1	NA	NA	CATTDDGLNVLMNTEAFF	TGTGCCACCACTGATGACGGTTTGAACGTACTGATGAACACTGAAGCTTTCTTT
TRBV6-4	TRBJ2-1	NA	NA	CASISRGGRLNNEQFF	TGTGCCAGCATAAGTAGGGGGGGGAGATTAAACAATGAGCAGTTCTTC
TRBV3-1/TRBV3-2	TRBJ2-5	NA	TRBD2	CASSRSGGGQTQYF	TGTGCCAGCAGCCGTAGCGGGGGGGGCCAAACCCAGTACTTC
TRBV3-1/TRBV3-2	TRBJ2-2	NA	NA	CASSRRDTFWELFF	TGTGCCAGCAGCCGCCGGGACACTTTTTGGGAGCTGTTTTTT
TRBV7-9	TRBJ1-1	NA	TRBD1	CASSNKGQGEMFF	TGTGCCAGCAGCAACAAAGGACAGGGAGAAATGTTCTTT
TRBV19	TRBJ2-3	NA	NA	CASSVGLADTQYF	TGTGCCAGTAGTGTGGGTTTAGCAGATACGCAGTATTTT
TRBV3-1/TRBV3-2	TRBJ2-5	NA	NA	CASSQDRAGAVSQYF	TGTGCCAGCAGCCAAGATCGGGCGGGGGCCGTGTCCCAGTACTTC
TRBV24-1	TRBJ2-2	NA	NA	CATRLGGTGELFF	TGTGCCACCAGGTTAGGAGGAACCGGGGAGCTGTTTTTT
TRBV4-3	TRBJ1-3	NA	NA	CASSQDRGDLSLSGNTIYF	TGCGCCAGCAGCCAAGATAGGGGGGACCTGAGCCTATCTGGAAACACCATATATTTT
TRBV3-1/TRBV3-2	TRBJ2-5	NA	NA	CASSQTGHQETQYF	TGTGCCAGCAGCCAAACAGGGCACCAAGAGACCCAGTACTTC
TRBV19	TRBJ1-5	NA	NA	CASRTSGPYSNQPQHF	TGTGCCAGTAGGACCTCCGGGCCCTATAGCAATCAGCCCCAGCATTTT
TRBV12-3/TRBV12-4	TRBJ2-7	NA	NA	CASGMGPGEQYF	TGTGCCAGCGGAATGGGGCCGGGCGAGCAGTACTTC
TRBV9	TRBJ2-3	NA	TRBD1	CASSEAQGATDTQYF	TGTGCCAGCAGCGAGGCCCAGGGGGCCACAGATACGCAGTATTTT
TRBV18	TRBJ2-5	NA	NA	CASQGVQETQYF	TGTGCCAGCCAGGGAGTACAAGAGACCCAGTACTTC
TRBV6-1	TRBJ1-1	NA	NA	CASSEAWENTEAFF	TGTGCCAGCAGTGAAGCGTGGGAGAACACTGAAGCTTTCTTT
TRBV12-5	TRBJ2-2	once	NA	CARAEGGPRAGELFF	TGTGCTAGGGCCGAGGGGGGGCCTAGGGCCGGGGAGCTGTTTTTT
TRBV19	TRBJ1-1	NA	NA	CASSITAASNTEAFF	TGTGCCAGTAGTATTACGGCTGCCTCGAACACTGAAGCTTTCTTT
TRBV11-3	TRBJ2-1	NA	NA	CASSFVFGDNEQFF	TGTGCCAGCAGCTTCGTGTTTGGTGACAATGAGCAGTTCTTC
TRBV6-5	TRBJ2-5	NA	NA	CASSYDGETQYF	TGTGCCAGCAGTTACGATGGTGAGACCCAGTACTTC
TRBV3-1/TRBV3-2	TRBJ2-1	NA	NA	CASSQSPGPTYNEQFF	TGTGCCAGCAGCCAATCGCCCGGGCCCACCTACAATGAGCAGTTCTTC
TRBV9	TRBJ2-1	NA	TRBD1	CASSVGQGAHNEQFF	TGTGCCAGCAGCGTAGGACAGGGGGCCCACAATGAGCAGTTCTTC